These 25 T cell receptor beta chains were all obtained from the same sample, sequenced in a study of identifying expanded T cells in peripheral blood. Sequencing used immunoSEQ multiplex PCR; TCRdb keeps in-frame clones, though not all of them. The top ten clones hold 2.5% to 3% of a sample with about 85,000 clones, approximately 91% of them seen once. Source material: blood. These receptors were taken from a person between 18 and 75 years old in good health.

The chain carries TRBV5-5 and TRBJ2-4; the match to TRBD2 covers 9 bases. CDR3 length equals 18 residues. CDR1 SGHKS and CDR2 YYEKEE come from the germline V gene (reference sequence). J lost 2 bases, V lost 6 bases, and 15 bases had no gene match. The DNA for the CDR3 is TGTGCCAGCACCAATGGGGCGGGAGGGCAGGGGACCAAAAACATTCAGTACTTC. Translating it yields CASTNGAGGQGTKNIQYF.

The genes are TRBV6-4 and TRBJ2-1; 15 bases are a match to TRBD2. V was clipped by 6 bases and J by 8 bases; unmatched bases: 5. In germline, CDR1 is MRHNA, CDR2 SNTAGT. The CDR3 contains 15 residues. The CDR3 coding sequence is TGTGCCAGCAGCCACGGGACTAGCGGGAGGTATGAGCAGTTCTTC. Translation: CASSHGTSGRYEQFF.

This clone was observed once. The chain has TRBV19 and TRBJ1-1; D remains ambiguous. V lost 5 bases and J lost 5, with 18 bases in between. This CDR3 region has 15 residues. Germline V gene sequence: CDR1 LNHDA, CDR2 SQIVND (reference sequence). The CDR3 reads CASSLLRPGSTEAFF. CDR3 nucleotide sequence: TGTGCCAGTAGTTTACTCCGTCCCGGGAGTACTGAAGCTTTCTTT. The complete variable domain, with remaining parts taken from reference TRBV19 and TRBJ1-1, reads DGGITQSPKYLFRKEGQNVTLSCEQNLNHDAMYWYRQDPGQGLRLIYYSQIVNDFQKGDIAEGYSVSREKKESFPLTVTSAQKNPTAFYLCASSLLRPGSTEAFFGQGTRLTVV.

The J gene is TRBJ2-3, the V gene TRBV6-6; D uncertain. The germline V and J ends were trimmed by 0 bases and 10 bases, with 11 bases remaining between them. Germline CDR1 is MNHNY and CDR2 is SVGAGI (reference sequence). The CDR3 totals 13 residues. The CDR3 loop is CASSYSRQLAQYF. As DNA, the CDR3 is TGTGCCAGCAGTTACTCTCGCCAATTGGCGCAGTATTTT.

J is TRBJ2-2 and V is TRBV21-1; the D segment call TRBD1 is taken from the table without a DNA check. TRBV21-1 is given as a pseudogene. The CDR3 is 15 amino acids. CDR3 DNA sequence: TGTGCCAGCAGCAAACGGACAGGGATAGCCGGGGAGCTGTTTTTT. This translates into CASSKRTGIAGELFF.

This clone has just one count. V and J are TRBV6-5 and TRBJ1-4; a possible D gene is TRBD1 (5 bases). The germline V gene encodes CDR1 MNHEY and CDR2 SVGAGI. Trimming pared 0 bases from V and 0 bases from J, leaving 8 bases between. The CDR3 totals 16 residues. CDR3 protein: CASSYSGTATNEKLFF. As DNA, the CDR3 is TGTGCCAGCAGTTACTCTGGGACTGCAACTAATGAAAAACTGTTTTTT.

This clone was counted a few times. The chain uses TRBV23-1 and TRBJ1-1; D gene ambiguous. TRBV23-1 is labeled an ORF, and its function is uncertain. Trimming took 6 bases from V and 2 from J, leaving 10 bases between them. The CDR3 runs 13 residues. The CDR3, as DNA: TGCGCCAGCAGAAACGGGGTCAACACTGAAGCTTTCTTT. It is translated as CASRNGVNTEAFF.

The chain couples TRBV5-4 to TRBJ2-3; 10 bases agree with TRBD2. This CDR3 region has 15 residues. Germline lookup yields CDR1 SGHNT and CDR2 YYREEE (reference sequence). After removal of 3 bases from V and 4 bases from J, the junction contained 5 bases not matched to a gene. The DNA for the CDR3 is TGTGCCAGCAGCTATAAGCGGGAGGGGGCAGATACGCAGTATTTT. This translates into CASSYKREGADTQYF.

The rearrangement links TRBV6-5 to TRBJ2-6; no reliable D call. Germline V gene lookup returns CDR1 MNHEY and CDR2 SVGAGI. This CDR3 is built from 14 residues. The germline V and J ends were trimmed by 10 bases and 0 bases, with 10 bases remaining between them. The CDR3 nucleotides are TGTGCCACATATGGGATCTCTGGGGCCAACGTCCTGACTTTC. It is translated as CATYGISGANVLTF.

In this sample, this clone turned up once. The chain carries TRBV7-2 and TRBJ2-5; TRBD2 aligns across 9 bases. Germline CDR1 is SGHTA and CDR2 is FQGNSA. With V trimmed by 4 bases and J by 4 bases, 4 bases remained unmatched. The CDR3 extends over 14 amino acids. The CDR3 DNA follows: TGTGCCAGCAGCTCGCGGGGGGGAGGAGAGACCCAGTACTTC. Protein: CASSSRGGGETQYF.

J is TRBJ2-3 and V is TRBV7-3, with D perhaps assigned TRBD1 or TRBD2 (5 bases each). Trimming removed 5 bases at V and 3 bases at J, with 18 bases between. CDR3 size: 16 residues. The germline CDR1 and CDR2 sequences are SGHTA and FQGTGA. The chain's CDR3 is CASSQRLGTLTDTQYF. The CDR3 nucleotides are TGTGCCAGCAGCCAACGGCTAGGGACGTTAACAGATACGCAGTATTTT.

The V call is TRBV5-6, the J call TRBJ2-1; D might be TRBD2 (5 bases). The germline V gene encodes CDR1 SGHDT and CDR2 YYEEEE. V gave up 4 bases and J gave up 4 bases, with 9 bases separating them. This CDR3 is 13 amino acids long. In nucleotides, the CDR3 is TGTGCCAGCAGCACACGAGGGTACAATGAGCAGTTCTTC. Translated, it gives CASSTRGYNEQFF.

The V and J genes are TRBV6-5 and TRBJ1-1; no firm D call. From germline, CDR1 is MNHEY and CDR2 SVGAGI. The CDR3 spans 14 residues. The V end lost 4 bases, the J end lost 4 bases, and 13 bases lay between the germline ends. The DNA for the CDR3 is TGTGCCAGCAGTTCCCTCCCCGGGAGCACTGAAGCTTTCTTT. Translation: CASSSLPGSTEAFF.

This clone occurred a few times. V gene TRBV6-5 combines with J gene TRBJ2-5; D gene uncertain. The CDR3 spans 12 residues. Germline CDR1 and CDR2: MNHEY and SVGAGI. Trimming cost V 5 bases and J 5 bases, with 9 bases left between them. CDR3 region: CASSEGWETQYF. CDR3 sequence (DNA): TGTGCCAGCAGTGAAGGTTGGGAGACCCAGTACTTC.

In DNA, the CDR3 is TGTGCCAGTAGTATAGGAGGGGTTGGGAGCACAGATACGCAGTATTTT. Its protein product is CASSIGGVGSTDTQYF. V usage is TRBV19 and J usage is TRBJ2-3; D could derive from TRBD1 or TRBD2 (5 bases each). The V gene lost 1 base and the J gene lost 0 bases, with 11 bases spanning the gap. This CDR3 has 16 amino acids. Germline V gene sequence: CDR1 LNHDA, CDR2 SQIVND (reference sequence).

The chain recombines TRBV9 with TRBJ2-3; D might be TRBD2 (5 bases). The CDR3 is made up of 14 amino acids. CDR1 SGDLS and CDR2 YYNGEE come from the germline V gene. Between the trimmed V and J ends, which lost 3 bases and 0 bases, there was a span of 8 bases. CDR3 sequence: CASSADLSTDTQYF. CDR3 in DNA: TGTGCCAGCAGCGCGGACTTGAGCACAGATACGCAGTATTTT.

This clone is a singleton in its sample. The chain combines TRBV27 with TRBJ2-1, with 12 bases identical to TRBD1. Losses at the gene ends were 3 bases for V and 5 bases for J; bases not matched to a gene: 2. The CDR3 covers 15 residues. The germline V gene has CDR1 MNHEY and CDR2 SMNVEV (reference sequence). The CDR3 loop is CASSLGQGAHNEQFF. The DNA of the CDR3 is TGTGCCAGCAGTTTGGGACAGGGGGCGCACAATGAGCAGTTCTTC.

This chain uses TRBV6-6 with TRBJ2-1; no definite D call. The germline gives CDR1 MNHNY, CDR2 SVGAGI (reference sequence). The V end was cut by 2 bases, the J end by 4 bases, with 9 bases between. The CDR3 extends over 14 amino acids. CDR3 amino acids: CASSYVAAYNEQFF. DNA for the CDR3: TGTGCCAGCAGTTACGTGGCTGCTTACAATGAGCAGTTCTTC.

In DNA, the CDR3 is TGTGCCAGCAGCTTAGCCGCGGGGGGGCGAACCGGGGAGCTGTTTTTT. Its translation: CASSLAAGGRTGELFF. V and J are TRBV13 and TRBJ2-2; 9 bases fit TRBD2. The germline CDR1 and CDR2 sequences are PRHDT and FYEKMQ (reference sequence). Trimming removed 1 base from V and 5 bases from J; junction bases left unmatched: 5. CDR3 length: 16 residues.

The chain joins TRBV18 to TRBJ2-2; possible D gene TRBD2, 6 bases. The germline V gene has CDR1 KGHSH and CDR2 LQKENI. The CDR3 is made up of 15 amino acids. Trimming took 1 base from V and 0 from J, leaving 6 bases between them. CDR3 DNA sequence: TGTGCCAGCTCACCACGGGAGGCGAACACCGGGGAGCTGTTTTTT. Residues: CASSPREANTGELFF. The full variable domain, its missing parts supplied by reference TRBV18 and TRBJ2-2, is NAGVMQNPRHLVRRRGQEARLRCSPMKGHSHVYWYRQLPEEGLKFMVYLQKENIIDESGMPKERFSAEFPKEGPSILRIQQVVRGDSAAYFCASSPREANTGELFFGEGSRLTVL.

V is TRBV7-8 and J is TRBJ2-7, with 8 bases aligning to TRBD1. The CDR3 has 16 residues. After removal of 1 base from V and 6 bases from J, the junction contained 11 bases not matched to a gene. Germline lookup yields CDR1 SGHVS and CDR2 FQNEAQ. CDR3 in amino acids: CASSLGRDRGFGEQYF. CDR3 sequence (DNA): TGTGCCAGCAGCTTAGGCCGCGACAGGGGTTTTGGCGAGCAGTACTTC.

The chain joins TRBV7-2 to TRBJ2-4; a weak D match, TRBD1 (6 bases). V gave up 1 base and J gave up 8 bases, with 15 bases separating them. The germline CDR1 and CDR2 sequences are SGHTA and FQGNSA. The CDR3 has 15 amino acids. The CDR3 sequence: CASSLVAQGVDIQYF. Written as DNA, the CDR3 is TGTGCCAGCAGCTTAGTGGCACAGGGAGTGGACATTCAGTACTTC.

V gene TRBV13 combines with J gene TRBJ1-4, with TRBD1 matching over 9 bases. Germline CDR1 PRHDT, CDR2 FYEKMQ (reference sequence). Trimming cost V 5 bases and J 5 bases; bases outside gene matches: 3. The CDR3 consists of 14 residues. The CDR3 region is CASSRDRENEKLFF. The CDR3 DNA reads TGTGCCAGCAGCCGGGACAGGGAAAATGAAAAACTGTTTTTT.

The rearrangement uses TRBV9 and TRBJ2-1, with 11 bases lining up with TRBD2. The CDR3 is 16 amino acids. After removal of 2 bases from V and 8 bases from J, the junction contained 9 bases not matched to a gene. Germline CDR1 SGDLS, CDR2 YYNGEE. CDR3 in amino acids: CASSVLSGGAGDEQFF. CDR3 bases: TGTGCCAGCAGCGTGCTTAGCGGGGGGGCCGGCGATGAGCAGTTCTTC.

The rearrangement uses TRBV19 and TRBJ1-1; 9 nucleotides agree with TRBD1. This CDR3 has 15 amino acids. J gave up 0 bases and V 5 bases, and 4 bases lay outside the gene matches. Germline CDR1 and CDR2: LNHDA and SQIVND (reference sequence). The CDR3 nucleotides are TGTGCCAGTAGTCTCGGGACAGGGTTGAACACTGAAGCTTTCTTT. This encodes CASSLGTGLNTEAFF. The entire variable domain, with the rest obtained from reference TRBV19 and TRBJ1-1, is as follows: DGGITQSPKYLFRKEGQNVTLSCEQNLNHDAMYWYRQDPGQGLRLIYYSQIVNDFQKGDIAEGYSVSREKKESFPLTVTSAQKNPTAFYLCASSLGTGLNTEAFFGQGTRLTVV.